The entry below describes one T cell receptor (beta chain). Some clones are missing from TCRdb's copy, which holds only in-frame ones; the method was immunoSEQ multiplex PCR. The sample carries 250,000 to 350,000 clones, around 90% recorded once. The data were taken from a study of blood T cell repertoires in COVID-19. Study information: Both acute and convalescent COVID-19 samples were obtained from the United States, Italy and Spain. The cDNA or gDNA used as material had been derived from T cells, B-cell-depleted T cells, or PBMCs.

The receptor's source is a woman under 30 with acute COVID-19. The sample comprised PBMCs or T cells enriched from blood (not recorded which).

For the CDR3, the DNA is TGTGCCAGTAGTCCCCTGGCTAGCGGGAGATACACCGGGGAGCTGTTTTTT. Protein: CASSPLASGRYTGELFF. The J gene is TRBJ2-2, the V gene TRBV19; 10 positions agree with TRBD2. Germline lookup yields CDR1 LNHDA and CDR2 SQIVND (reference sequence). The V segment lost 5 bases and the J segment 3 bases; nucleotides outside the gene matches: 9. The CDR3 consists of 17 residues.